This T cell receptor beta chain was identified during a study of T cell changes during pregnancy in multiple sclerosis. V lost 4 bases and J lost 4, with 10 bases in between. Germline V CDR1 and CDR2: SGHRS, YFSETQ. The CDR3 has 13 residues. Libraries were prepared by immunoSEQ multiplex PCR; TCRdb keeps only in-frame clonotypes and omits some of them. The sample lists about 40,000 clones, more than 85% occurring once. Sequenced here: CD8+ T cells from peripheral blood mononuclear cells, sampled before pregnancy. This chain links TRBV5-1 with TRBJ2-3, with a weak D call TRBD2 (5 bases). This receptor was taken from a female donor with multiple sclerosis, enrolled in a pregnancy study. This CDR3 reads CASSGESSDTQYF. DNA of the CDR3: TGCGCCAGCAGCGGGGAGTCCTCAGATACGCAGTATTTT.